Listed below are T cell receptor beta chains from one sample, sequenced in a study of blood T cell repertoires in COVID-19. Sequenced by immunoSEQ multiplex PCR; TCRdb stores in-frame clones only, minus some. The repertoire holds fewer than 200,000 clones, with 65% to 85% as singletons. Material for sequencing was PBMCs or T cells enriched from blood (not recorded which). The source of these receptors is a woman in her fifties or sixties in a cohort exposed to, infected with or recovered from COVID-19 (not recorded which). The CDR3 runs from the conserved cysteine through the conserved F or W. The order of the fields is CDR3 length, J gene, clone size, D gene, V gene, CDR3 protein, CDR3 DNA. D genes are given only for firm matches. Clone size is shown for a subset of rows, as once, few, many or a class of expanded clone.

13 | TRBJ2-7 | - | - | TRBV2 | CASRPPDLGEQYF | TGTGCCAGCAGGCCCCCCGACTTAGGTGAGCAGTACTTC
16 | TRBJ2-7 | few | - | TRBV4-2 | CASSQDLTGSSYEQYF | TGTGCCAGCAGCCAAGATCTAACAGGGAGCTCCTACGAGCAGTACTTC
13 | TRBJ2-7 | - | - | TRBV6-2/TRBV6-3 | CASSYSEAYEQYF | TGTGCCAGCAGTTACTCTGAGGCCTACGAGCAGTACTTC
14 | TRBJ2-7 | few | TRBD2 | TRBV28 | CASIGTGGPYEQYF | TGTGCCAGCATAGGGACGGGGGGTCCCTACGAGCAGTACTTC
13 | TRBJ1-2 | - | - | TRBV7-3 | CASRQEGNYGYTF | TGTGCCAGCAGACAAGAGGGAAACTATGGCTACACCTTC
14 | TRBJ2-3 | - | - | TRBV7-9 | CASSFKGGTDTQYF | TGTGCCAGCAGCTTCAAAGGGGGCACAGATACGCAGTATTTT
15 | TRBJ1-2 | - | - | TRBV27 | CASIKTGGLDYGYTF | TGTGCCAGCATCAAAACGGGGGGGCTCGACTATGGCTACACCTTC
13 | TRBJ2-1 | - | - | TRBV19 | CASRGQNYNEQFF | TGTGCCAGTAGGGGACAAAACTACAATGAGCAGTTCTTC
17 | TRBJ2-3 | few | - | TRBV3-1/TRBV3-2 | CASSQGLPNQVTDTQYF | TGTGCCAGCAGCCAAGGACTCCCAAACCAAGTCACAGATACGCAGTATTTT
17 | TRBJ2-1 | - | TRBD1 | TRBV28 | CASTTIARTGLRNEQFF | TGTGCCAGCACCACCATTGCCCGGACAGGGCTGAGGAATGAGCAGTTCTTC
16 | TRBJ2-3 | once | - | TRBV9 | CASSVGGSPNTDTQYF | TGTGCCAGCAGCGTAGGTGGGAGCCCAAACACAGATACGCAGTATTTT
15 | TRBJ2-7 | - | TRBD1 | TRBV7-8 | CASSLRGRLINEQYF | TGTGCCAGCAGCTTAAGGGGGCGCCTGATAAACGAGCAGTACTTC
17 | TRBJ2-5 | - | TRBD2 | TRBV19 | CASSIDPGGRNQETQYF | TGTGCCAGTAGTATAGACCCGGGGGGACGGAACCAAGAGACCCAGTACTTC
14 | TRBJ2-2 | - | TRBD1 | TRBV28 | CASRRQGAAGELFF | TGTGCCAGCAGAAGACAGGGGGCGGCCGGGGAGCTGTTTTTT
14 | TRBJ2-1 | - | - | TRBV3-1/TRBV3-2 | CASSQVGGLNGEFF | TGTGCCAGCAGCCAAGTAGGAGGGTTAAACGGAGAGTTCTTC
13 | TRBJ2-1 | - | - | TRBV5-5 | CASSPRGDNEQFF | TGTGCCAGCAGCCCTCGGGGAGACAATGAGCAGTTCTTC
13 | TRBJ1-2 | - | - | TRBV5-1 | CASASDPPYGYTF | TGCGCCAGCGCCTCAGATCCTCCCTATGGCTACACCTTC
12 | TRBJ1-1 | - | - | TRBV29-1 | CSVEDPGTEAFF | TGCAGCGTTGAAGATCCGGGGACTGAAGCTTTCTTT
13 | TRBJ2-7 | - | TRBD1 | TRBV4-2 | CASSQGSGGEQYF | TGTGCCAGCAGCCAAGGTTCAGGGGGCGAGCAGTACTTC
15 | TRBJ2-5 | - | TRBD1 | TRBV18 | CASSPTPGQAETQYF | TGTGCCAGCTCACCTACCCCGGGACAGGCAGAGACCCAGTACTTC